What follows are 7 T cell receptor beta chains derived from one specimen sequenced in a study of cytomegalovirus exposure and HLA in healthy donors. Vbeta (60) and Jbeta (13) primers were used in the PCR. Clones were sequenced by immunoSEQ multiplex PCR, and TCRdb holds only the in-frame ones, with some missing. The sample records around 100,000 clones, 55% to 75% being singletons. Specimen: PBMCs. The source of these receptors is a man aged 25-40 years in good health and CMV-seropositive.

This chain connects TRBV9 to TRBJ1-2; TRBD1 matches at 9 bases. Germline assignment: CDR1 SGDLS and CDR2 YYNGEE. The CDR3 consists of 16 residues. The V gene end was trimmed by 2 bases and the J gene end by 7 bases; junction bases not matched to a gene: 12. The CDR3 is CASSVGTGRELGGYTF. The CDR3 DNA reads as TGTGCCAGCAGCGTGGGGACAGGGAGGGAGTTAGGTGGCTACACCTTC.

The DNA of the CDR3 is TGTGCCAGTAGTATCGGCCTGCAGGGCACCGGGGAGCTGTTTTTT. This sequence encodes CASSIGLQGTGELFF. The chain has TRBV19 and TRBJ2-2; a possible D gene is TRBD1 (5 bases). Germline V gene data show CDR1 as LNHDA and CDR2 as SQIVND (reference sequence). The length of the CDR3 is 15 residues. Trimming stripped 3 bases from V and 4 bases from J, with 12 bases between.

This clone has a handful of counts. V gene TRBV11-1 combines with J gene TRBJ2-7; 12 bases line up with TRBD2. This CDR3 has 14 residues. Germline V CDR1 and CDR2: SGHAT, FQDESV (reference sequence). J lost 5 bases, V lost 6 bases, and 5 bases had no gene match. CDR3 in amino acids: CASRRLAGDHEQYF. In nucleotides, the CDR3 is TGTGCCAGCAGGCGACTAGCGGGGGACCACGAGCAGTACTTC. The variable domain in full, with the rest retrieved from reference TRBV11-1 and TRBJ2-7, is EAEVAQSPRYKITEKSQAVAFWCDPISGHATLYWYRQILGQGPELLVQFQDESVVDDSQLPKDRFSAERLKGVDSTLKIQPAELGDSAMYLCASRRLAGDHEQYFGPGTRLTVT.

The chain joins TRBV6-5 to TRBJ2-2, with 9 bases aligning to TRBD2. CDR3 length: 16 residues. With 0 bases clipped from V and 5 bases from J, the junction kept 4 bases outside the gene matches. Germline-derived CDR1 and CDR2 are MNHEY and SVGAGI. The CDR3 reads CASSYSGSGGTGELFF. CDR3 coding DNA: TGTGCCAGCAGTTACTCGGGTAGCGGGGGTACCGGGGAGCTGTTTTTT.

V is TRBV30 and J is TRBJ1-3; D is ambiguous. Germline V gene data show CDR1 as GTSNPN and CDR2 as SVGIG (reference sequence). Trimming took off 3 bases at V and 4 bases at J, with 10 bases between the two ends. This CDR3 comprises 13 residues. CDR3 residues: CAWRVQEGNTIYF. CDR3 nucleotides: TGTGCCTGGAGGGTCCAAGAGGGAAACACCATATATTTT.

The rearrangement uses TRBV9 and TRBJ2-2; 9 nucleotides align to TRBD1. Germline trimming cut 2 bases from V and 6 bases from J; bases unmatched to any gene: 5. The CDR3 loop spans 15 amino acids. The germline gives CDR1 SGDLS, CDR2 YYNGEE. The CDR3, as DNA: TGTGCCAGCAGCGTGGGGACAGGGCTAGCCGGGGAGCTGTTTTTT. This sequence encodes CASSVGTGLAGELFF.

The chain has TRBV6-1 and TRBJ1-2; unclear D gene. The CDR3 sequence is 14 residues long. V gave up 3 bases and J gave up 3 bases, with 11 bases separating them. Germline CDR1 and CDR2: MNHNS and SASEGT. Here the CDR3 reads CASSEGSGDYGYTF. The DNA for the CDR3 is TGTGCCAGCAGTGAGGGCAGTGGTGACTATGGCTACACCTTC.